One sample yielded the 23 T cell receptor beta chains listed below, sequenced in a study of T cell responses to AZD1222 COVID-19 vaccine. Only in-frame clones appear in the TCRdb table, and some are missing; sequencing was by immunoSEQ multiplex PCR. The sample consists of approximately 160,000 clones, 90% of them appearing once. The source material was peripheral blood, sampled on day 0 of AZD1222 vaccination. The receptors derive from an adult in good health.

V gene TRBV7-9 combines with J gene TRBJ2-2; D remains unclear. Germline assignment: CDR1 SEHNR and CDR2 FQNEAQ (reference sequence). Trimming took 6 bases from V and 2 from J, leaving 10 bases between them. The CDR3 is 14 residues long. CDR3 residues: CASSTTPNTGELFF. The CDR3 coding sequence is TGTGCCAGCAGTACCACTCCCAACACCGGGGAGCTGTTTTTT.

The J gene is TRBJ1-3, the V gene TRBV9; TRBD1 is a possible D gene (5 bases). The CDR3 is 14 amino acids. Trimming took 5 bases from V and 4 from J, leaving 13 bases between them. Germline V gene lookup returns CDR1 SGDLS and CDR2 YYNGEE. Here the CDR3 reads CASSSGTVGNTIYF. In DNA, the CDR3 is TGTGCCAGCAGTTCCGGGACGGTAGGAAACACCATATATTTT.

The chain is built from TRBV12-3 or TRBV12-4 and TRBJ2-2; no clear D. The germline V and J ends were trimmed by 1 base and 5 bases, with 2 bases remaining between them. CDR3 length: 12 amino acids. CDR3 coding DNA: TGTGCCAGCAGTTTAGAAACCGGGGAGCTGTTTTTT. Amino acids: CASSLETGELFF.

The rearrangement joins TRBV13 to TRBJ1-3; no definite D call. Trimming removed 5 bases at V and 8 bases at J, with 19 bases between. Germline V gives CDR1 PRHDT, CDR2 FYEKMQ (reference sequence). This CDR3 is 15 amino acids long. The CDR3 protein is CASSDHTVLYDTIYF. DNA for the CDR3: TGTGCCAGCAGCGATCACACTGTCCTCTACGACACCATATATTTT.

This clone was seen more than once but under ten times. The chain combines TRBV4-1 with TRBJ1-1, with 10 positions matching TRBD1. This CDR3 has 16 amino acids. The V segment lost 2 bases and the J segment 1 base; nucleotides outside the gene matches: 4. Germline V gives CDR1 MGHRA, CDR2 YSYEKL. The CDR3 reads CASSQIGQGGNTEAFF. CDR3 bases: TGCGCCAGCAGCCAAATTGGACAGGGGGGGAACACTGAAGCTTTCTTT.

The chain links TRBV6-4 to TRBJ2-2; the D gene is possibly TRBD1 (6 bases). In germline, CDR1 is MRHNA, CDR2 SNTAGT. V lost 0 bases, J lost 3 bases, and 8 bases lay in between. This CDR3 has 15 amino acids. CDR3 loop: CASSDSDSYTGELFF. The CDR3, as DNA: TGTGCCAGCAGTGACTCGGACAGTTACACCGGGGAGCTGTTTTTT.

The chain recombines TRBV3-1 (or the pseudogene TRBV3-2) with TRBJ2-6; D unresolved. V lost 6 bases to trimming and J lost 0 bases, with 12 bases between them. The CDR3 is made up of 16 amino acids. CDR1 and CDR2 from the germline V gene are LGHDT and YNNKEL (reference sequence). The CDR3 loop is CASRTSNCSGANVLTF. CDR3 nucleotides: TGTGCCAGCAGAACTTCAAATTGCTCTGGGGCCAACGTCCTGACTTTC.

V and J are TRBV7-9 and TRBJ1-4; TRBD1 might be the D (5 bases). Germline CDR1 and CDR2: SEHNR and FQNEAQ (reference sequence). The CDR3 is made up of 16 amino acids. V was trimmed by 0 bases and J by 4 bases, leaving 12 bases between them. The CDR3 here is CASSLAGQGGNEKLFF. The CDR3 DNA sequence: TGTGCCAGCAGCTTAGCGGGTCAGGGTGGTAATGAAAAACTGTTTTTT.

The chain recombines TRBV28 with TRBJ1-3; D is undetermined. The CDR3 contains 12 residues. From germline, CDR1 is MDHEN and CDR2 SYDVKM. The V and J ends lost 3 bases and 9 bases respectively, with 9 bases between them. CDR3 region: CASSFGSGTIYF. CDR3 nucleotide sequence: TGTGCCAGCAGTTTCGGGTCGGGCACCATATATTTT.

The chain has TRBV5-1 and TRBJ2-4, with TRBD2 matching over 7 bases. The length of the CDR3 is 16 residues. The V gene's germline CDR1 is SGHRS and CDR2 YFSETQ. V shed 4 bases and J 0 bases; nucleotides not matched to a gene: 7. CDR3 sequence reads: CASSEASGIAKNIQYF. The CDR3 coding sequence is TGCGCCAGCAGCGAGGCTAGCGGTATAGCCAAAAACATTCAGTACTTC.

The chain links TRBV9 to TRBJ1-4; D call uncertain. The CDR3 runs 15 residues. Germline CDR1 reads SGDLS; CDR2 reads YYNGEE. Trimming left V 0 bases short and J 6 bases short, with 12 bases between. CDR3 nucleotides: TGTGCCAGCAGCGTAGGGGCGACCTGGGATGAAAAACTGTTTTTT. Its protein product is CASSVGATWDEKLFF.

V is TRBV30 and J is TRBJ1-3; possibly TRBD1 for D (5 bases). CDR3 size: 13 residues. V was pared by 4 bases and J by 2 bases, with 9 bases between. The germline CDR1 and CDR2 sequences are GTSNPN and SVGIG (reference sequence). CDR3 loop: CAWTGGTGNTIYF. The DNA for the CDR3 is TGTGCCTGGACGGGGGGAACTGGAAACACCATATATTTT. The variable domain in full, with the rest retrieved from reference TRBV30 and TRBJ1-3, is SQTIHQWPATLVQPVGSPLSLECTVEGTSNPNLYWYRQAAGRGLQLLFYSVGIGQISSEVPQNLSASRPQDRQFILSSKKLLLSDSGFYLCAWTGGTGNTIYFGEGSWLTVV.

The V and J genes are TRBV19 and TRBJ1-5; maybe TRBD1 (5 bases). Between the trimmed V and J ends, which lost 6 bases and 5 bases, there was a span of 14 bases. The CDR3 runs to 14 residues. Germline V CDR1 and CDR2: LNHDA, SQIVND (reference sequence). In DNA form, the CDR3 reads TGTGCCAGTAGGGGACGGGGGTTCCATCAGCCCCAGCATTTT. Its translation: CASRGRGFHQPQHF.

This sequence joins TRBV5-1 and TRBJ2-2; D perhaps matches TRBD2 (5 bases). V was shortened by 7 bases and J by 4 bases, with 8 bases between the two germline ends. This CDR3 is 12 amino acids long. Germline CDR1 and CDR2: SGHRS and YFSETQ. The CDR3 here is CASDGITGELFF. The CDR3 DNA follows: TGCGCCAGCGACGGGATCACCGGGGAGCTGTTTTTT.

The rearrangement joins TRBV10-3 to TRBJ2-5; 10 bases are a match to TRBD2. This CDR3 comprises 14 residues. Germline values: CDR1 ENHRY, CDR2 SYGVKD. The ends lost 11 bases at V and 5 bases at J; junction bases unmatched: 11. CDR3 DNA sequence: TGTGCCGCAAGGACTAGCGGTCCCCTGGAGACCCAGTACTTC. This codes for CAARTSGPLETQYF.

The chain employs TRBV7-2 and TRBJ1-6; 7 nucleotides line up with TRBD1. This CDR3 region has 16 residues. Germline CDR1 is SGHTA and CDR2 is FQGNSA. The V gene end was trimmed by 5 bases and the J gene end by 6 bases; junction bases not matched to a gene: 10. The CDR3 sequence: CASSVRRQGANSPLHF. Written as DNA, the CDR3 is TGTGCCAGCAGCGTAAGGAGACAGGGAGCTAATTCACCCCTCCACTTT. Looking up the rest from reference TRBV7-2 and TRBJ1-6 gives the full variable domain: GAGVSQSPSNKVTEKGKDVELRCDPISGHTALYWYRQSLGQGLEFLIYFQGNSAPDKSGLPSDRFSAERTGGSVSTLTIQRTQQEDSAVYLCASSVRRQGANSPLHFGNGTRLTVT.

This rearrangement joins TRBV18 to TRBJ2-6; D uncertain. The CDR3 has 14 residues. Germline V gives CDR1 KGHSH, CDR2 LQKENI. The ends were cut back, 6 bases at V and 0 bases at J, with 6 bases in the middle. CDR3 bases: TGTGCCAGCTCCGGGTCCTCTGGGGCCAACGTCCTGACTTTC. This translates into CASSGSSGANVLTF. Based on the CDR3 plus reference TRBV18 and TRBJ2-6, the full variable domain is NAGVMQNPRHLVRRRGQEARLRCSPMKGHSHVYWYRQLPEEGLKFMVYLQKENIIDESGMPKERFSAEFPKEGPSILRIQQVVRGDSAAYFCASSGSSGANVLTFGAGSRLTVL.

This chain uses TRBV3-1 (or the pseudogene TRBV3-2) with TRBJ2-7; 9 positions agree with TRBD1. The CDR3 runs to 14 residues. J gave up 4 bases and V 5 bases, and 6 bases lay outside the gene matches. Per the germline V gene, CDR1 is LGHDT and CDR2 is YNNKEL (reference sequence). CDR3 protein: CASSSRQGVYEQYF. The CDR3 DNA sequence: TGTGCCAGCAGCTCCAGACAGGGGGTGTACGAGCAGTACTTC.

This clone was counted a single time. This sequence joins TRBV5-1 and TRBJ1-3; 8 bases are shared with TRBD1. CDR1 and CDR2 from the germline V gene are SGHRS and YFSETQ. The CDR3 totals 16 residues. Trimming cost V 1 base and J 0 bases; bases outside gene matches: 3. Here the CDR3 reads CASSLQGASSGNTIYF. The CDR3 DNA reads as TGCGCCAGCAGCTTGCAGGGGGCGAGCTCTGGAAACACCATATATTTT. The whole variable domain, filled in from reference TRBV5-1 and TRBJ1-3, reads KAGVTQTPRYLIKTRGQQVTLSCSPISGHRSVSWYQQTPGQGLQFLFEYFSETQRNKGNFPGRFSGRQFSNSRSEMNVSTLELGDSALYLCASSLQGASSGNTIYFGEGSWLTVV.

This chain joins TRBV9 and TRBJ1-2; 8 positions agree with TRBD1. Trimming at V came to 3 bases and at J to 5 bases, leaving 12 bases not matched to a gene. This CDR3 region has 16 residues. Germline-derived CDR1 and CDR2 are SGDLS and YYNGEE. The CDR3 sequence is CASSGHPGGQVYGYTF. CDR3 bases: TGTGCCAGCAGCGGACACCCCGGGGGACAGGTTTATGGCTACACCTTC.

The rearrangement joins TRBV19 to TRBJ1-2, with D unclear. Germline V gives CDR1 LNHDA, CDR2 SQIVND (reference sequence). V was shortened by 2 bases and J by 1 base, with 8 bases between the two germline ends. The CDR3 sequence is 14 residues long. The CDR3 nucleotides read TGTGCCAGTAGTATACCAGGAATTAACTATGGCTACACCTTC. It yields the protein CASSIPGINYGYTF.

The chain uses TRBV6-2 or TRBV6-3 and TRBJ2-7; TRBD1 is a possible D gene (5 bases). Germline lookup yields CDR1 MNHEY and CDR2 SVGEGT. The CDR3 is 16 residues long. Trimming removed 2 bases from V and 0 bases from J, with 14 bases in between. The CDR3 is CASSYRGLEPSYEQYF. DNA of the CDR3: TGTGCCAGCAGTTACAGGGGTCTAGAACCCTCCTACGAGCAGTACTTC.

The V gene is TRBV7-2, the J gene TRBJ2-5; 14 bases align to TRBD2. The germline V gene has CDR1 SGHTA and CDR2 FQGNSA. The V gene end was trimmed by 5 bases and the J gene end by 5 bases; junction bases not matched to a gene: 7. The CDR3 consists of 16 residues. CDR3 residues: CASSVRLAGGRETQYF. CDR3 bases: TGTGCCAGCAGCGTCCGACTAGCGGGGGGGCGGGAGACCCAGTACTTC.